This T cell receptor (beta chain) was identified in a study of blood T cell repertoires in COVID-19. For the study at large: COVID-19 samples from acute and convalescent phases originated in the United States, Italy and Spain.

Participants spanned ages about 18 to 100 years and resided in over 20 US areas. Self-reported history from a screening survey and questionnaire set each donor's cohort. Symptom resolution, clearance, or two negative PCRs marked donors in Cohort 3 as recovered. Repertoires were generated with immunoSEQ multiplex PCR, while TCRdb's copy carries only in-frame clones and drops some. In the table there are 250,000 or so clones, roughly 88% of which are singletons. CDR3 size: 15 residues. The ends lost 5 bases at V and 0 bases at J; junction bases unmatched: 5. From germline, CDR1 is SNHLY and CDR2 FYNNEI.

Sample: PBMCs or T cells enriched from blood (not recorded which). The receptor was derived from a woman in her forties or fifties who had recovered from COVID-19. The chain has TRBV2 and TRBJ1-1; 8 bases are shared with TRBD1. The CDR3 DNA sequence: TGTGCCAGCAGTCCCGACAGGGGTATGAACACTGAAGCTTTCTTT. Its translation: CASSPDRGMNTEAFF. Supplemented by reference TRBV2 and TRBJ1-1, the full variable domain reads EPEVTQTPSHQVTQMGQEVILRCVPISNHLYFYWYRQILGQKVEFLVSFYNNEISEKSEIFDDQFSVERPDGSNFTLKIRSTKLEDSAMYFCASSPDRGMNTEAFFGQGTRLTVV.